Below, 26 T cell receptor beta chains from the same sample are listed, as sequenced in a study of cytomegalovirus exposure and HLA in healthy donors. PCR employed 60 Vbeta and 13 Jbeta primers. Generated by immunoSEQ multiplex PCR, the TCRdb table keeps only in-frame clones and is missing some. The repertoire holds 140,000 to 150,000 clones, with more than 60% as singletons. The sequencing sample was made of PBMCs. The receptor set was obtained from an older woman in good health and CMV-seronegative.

The CDR3 DNA reads as TGTGCCAGCAGCGTCCAGGGTGAGACCCAGTACTTC. Residues: CASSVQGETQYF. V is TRBV7-2 and J is TRBJ2-5; tentative D call: TRBD1 (5 bases). Germline CDR1 and CDR2: SGHTA and FQGNSA. The CDR3 covers 12 residues. Between the trimmed V and J ends, which lost 5 bases and 5 bases, there was a span of 9 bases.

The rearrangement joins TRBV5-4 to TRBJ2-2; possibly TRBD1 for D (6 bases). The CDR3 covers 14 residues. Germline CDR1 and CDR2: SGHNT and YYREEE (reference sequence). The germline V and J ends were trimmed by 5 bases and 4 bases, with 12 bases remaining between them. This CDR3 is CASSRTGPTGELFF. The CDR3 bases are TGTGCCAGCAGTCGTACAGGGCCCACCGGGGAGCTGTTTTTT. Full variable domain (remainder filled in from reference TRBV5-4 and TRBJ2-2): ETGVTQSPTHLIKTRGQQVTLRCSSQSGHNTVSWYQQALGQGPQFIFQYYREEENGRGNFPPRFSGLQFPNYSSELNVNALELDDSALYLCASSRTGPTGELFFGEGSRLTVL.

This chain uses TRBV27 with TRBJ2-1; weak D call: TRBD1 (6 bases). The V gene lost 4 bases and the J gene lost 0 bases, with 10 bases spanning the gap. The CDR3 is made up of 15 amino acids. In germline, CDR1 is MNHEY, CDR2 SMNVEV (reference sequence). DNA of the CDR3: TGTGCCAGCAGTTACGACAGGAGCTCCTACAATGAGCAGTTCTTC. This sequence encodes CASSYDRSSYNEQFF.

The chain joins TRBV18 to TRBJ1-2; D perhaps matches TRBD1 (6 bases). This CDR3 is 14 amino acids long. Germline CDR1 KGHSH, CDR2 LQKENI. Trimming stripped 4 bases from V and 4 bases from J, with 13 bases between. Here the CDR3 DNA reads TGTGCCAGCTCACTAAACGCAGGGGTCTATGGCTACACCTTC. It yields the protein CASSLNAGVYGYTF.

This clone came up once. CDR3 coding DNA: TGTGCCAGCAGCCCCCGGGTCCCGACAGTAAACACCATATATTTT. Residues: CASSPRVPTVNTIYF. The rearrangement links TRBV5-6 to TRBJ1-3; tentative D call: TRBD1 (5 bases). Germline-derived CDR1 and CDR2 are SGHDT and YYEEEE. Deletions cut 4 bases from V and 6 bases from J, with 17 bases between. The CDR3 extends over 15 amino acids.

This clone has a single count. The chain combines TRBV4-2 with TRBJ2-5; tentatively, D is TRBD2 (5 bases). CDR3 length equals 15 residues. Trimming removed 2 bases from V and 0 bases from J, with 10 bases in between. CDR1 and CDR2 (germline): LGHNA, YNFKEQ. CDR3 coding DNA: TGTGCCAGCAGCCAATTAGGAGGAAACCAAGAGACCCAGTACTTC. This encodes CASSQLGGNQETQYF.

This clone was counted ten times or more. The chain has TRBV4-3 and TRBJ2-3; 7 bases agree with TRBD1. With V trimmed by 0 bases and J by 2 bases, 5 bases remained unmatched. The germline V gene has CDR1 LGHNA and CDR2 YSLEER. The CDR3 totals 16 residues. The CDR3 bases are TGCGCCAGCAGCCAAGAGTTTAGGGGGCTCACAGATACGCAGTATTTT. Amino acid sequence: CASSQEFRGLTDTQYF.

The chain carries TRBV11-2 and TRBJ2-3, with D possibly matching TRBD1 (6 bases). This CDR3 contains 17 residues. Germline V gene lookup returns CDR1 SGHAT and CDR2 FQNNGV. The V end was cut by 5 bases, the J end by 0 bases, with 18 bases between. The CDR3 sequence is CASSPDRTPSSTDTQYF. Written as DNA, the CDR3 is TGTGCCAGCAGCCCTGACAGGACCCCTAGCAGCACAGATACGCAGTATTTT. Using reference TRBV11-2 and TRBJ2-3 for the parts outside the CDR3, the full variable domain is EAGVAQSPRYKIIEKRQSVAFWCNPISGHATLYWYQQILGQGPKLLIQFQNNGVVDDSQLPKDRFSAERLKGVDSTLKIQPAKLEDSAVYLCASSPDRTPSSTDTQYFGPGTRLTVL.

CDR3 sequence reads: CASTPTGQTGEQFF. The CDR3 DNA sequence: TGTGCCAGCACCCCGACAGGGCAAACCGGTGAGCAGTTCTTC. The chain uses TRBV7-2 and TRBJ2-1, with TRBD1 matching 7 bases. Trimming removed 7 bases from V and 9 bases from J; junction bases left unmatched: 12. Germline V gene data show CDR1 as SGHTA and CDR2 as FQGNSA. The CDR3 covers 14 residues. Using reference TRBV7-2 and TRBJ2-1 for the parts outside the CDR3, the full variable domain is GAGVSQSPSNKVTEKGKDVELRCDPISGHTALYWYRQSLGQGLEFLIYFQGNSAPDKSGLPSDRFSAERTGGSVSTLTIQRTQQEDSAVYLCASTPTGQTGEQFFGPGTRLTVL.

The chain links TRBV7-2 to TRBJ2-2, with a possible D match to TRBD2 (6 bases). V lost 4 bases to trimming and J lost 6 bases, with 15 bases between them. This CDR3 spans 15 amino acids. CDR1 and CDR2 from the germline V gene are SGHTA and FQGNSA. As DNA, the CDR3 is TGTGCCAGCAGCTCTACGGGAGCTGAAGCCGGGGAGCTGTTTTTT. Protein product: CASSSTGAEAGELFF.

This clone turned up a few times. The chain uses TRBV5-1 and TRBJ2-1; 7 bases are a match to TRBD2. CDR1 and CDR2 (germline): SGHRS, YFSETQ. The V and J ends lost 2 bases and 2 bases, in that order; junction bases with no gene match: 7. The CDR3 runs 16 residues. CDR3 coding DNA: TGCGCCAGCAGCTTAGGTGGGAGGGTCCCCTACAATGAGCAGTTCTTC. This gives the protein CASSLGGRVPYNEQFF.

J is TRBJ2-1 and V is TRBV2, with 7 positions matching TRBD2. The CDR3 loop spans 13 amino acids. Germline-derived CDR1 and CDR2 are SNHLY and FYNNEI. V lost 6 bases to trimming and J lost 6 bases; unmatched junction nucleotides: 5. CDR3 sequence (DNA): TGTGCCAGCAGGTGGGGGGGGTCCAATGAGCAGTTCTTC. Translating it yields CASRWGGSNEQFF.

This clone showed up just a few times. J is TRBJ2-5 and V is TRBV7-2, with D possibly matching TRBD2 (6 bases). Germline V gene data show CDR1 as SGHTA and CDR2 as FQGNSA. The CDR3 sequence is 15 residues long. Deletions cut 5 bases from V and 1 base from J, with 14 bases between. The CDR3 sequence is CASSPLRGGQETQYF. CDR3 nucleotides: TGTGCCAGCAGCCCCCTGCGGGGCGGCCAAGAGACCCAGTACTTC.

CDR3 residues: CASSLAPSTDTQYF. The CDR3 nucleotides read TGCGCCAGCAGCTTGGCTCCTAGCACAGATACGCAGTATTTT. The gene calls are TRBV5-1 and TRBJ2-3; no firm D call. Germline lookup yields CDR1 SGHRS and CDR2 YFSETQ. The CDR3 has 14 amino acids. V lost 0 bases to trimming and J lost 0 bases, with 5 bases between them.

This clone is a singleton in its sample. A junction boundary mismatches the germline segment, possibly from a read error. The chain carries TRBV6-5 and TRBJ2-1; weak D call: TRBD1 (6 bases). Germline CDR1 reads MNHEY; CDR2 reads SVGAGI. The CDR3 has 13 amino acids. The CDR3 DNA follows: TGTGCCAGCAGCCAAAGTGGGGGCAATGAGCAGCTCTTC. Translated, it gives CASSQSGGNEQLF.

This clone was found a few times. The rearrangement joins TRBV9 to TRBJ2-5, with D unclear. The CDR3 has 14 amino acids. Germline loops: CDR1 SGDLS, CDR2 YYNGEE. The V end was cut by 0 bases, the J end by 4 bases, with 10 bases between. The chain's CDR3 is CASSVGAQPETQYF. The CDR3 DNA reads TGTGCCAGCAGCGTAGGGGCTCAGCCAGAGACCCAGTACTTC. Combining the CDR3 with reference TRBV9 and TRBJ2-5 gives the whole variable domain DSGVTQTPKHLITATGQRVTLRCSPRSGDLSVYWYQQSLDQGLQFLIQYYNGEERAKGNILERFSAQQFPDLHSELNLSSLELGDSALYFCASSVGAQPETQYFGPGTRLLVL.

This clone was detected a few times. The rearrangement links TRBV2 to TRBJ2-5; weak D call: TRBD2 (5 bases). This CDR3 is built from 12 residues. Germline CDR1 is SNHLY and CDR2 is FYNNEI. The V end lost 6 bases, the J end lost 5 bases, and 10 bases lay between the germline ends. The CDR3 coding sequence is TGTGCCAGCAGGATACTAGGGGAGACCCAGTACTTC. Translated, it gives CASRILGETQYF. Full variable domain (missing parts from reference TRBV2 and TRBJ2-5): EPEVTQTPSHQVTQMGQEVILRCVPISNHLYFYWYRQILGQKVEFLVSFYNNEISEKSEIFDDQFSVERPDGSNFTLKIRSTKLEDSAMYFCASRILGETQYFGPGTRLLVL.

The CDR3 sequence is CASSGRGSGTKKAKNIQYF. CDR3 DNA sequence: TGTGCCAGCAGCGGCCGGGGTAGCGGTACCAAAAAAGCCAAAAACATTCAGTACTTC. The V gene is TRBV7-2, the J gene TRBJ2-4; tentative D call: TRBD2 (6 bases). The V gene's germline CDR1 is SGHTA and CDR2 FQGNSA. The V end lost 5 bases, the J end lost 0 bases, and 23 bases lay between the germline ends. The length of the CDR3 is 19 residues.

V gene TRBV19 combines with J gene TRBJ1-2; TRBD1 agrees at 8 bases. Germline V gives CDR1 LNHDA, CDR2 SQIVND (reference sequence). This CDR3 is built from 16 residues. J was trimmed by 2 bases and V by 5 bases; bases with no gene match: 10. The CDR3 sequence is CASSLSLRDRNYGYTF. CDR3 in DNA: TGTGCCAGTAGTTTATCATTACGGGACAGGAACTATGGCTACACCTTC.

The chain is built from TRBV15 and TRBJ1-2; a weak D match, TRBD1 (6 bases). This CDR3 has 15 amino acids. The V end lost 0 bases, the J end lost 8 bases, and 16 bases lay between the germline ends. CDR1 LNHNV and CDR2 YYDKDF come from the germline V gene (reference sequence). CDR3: CATSRDGRPGEGYTF. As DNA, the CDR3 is TGTGCCACCAGCAGAGATGGACGGCCAGGGGAAGGCTACACCTTC. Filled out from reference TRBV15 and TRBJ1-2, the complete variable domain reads DAMVIQNPRYQVTQFGKPVTLSCSQTLNHNVMYWYQQKSSQAPKLLFHYYDKDFNNEADTPDNFQSRRPNTSFCFLDIRSPGLGDTAMYLCATSRDGRPGEGYTFGSGTRLTVV.

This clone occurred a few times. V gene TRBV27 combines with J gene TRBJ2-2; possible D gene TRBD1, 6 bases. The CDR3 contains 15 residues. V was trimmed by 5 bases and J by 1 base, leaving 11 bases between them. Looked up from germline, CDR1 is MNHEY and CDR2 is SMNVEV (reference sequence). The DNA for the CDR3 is TGTGCCAGCAGTCTCAGACAGGAGAACACCGGGGAGCTGTTTTTT. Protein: CASSLRQENTGELFF.

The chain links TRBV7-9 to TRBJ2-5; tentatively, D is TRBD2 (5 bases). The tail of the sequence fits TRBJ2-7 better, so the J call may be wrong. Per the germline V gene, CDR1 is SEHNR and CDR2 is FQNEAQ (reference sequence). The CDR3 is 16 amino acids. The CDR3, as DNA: TGTGCCAGCAGCCCGACTTTTCGACTACGAGCCCACGAGCAGTACTTC. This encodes CASSPTFRLRAHEQYF.

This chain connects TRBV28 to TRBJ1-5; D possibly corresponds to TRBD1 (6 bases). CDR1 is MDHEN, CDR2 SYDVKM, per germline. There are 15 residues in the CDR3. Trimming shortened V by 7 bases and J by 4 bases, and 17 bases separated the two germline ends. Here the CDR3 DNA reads TGTGCCAGCAACAACCAGGGGATTTTTAATCAGCCCCAGCATTTT. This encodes CASNNQGIFNQPQHF.

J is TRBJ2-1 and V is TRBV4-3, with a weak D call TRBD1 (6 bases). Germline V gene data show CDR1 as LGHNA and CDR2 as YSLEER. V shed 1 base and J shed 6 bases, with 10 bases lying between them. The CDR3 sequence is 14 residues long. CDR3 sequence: CASSQVGGGNEQFF. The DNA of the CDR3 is TGCGCCAGCAGCCAAGTAGGGGGTGGCAATGAGCAGTTCTTC.

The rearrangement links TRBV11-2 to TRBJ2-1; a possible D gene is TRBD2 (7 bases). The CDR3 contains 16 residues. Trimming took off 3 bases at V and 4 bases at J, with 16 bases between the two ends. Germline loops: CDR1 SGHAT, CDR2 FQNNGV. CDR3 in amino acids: CASSLGATGRYNEQFF. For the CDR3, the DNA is TGTGCCAGCAGCTTGGGGGCCACCGGGAGGTACAATGAGCAGTTCTTC.

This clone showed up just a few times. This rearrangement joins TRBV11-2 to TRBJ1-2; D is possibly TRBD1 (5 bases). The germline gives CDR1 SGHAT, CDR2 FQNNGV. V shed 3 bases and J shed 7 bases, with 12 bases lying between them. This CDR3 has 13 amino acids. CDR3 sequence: CASSLGTGTGYTF. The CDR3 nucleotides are TGTGCCAGCAGCTTGGGGACTGGTACTGGCTACACCTTC.